The next 26 T cell receptor beta chains were all read from a single sample in a study of regulatory T cells. General study findings and limits: Hydrophobic residues at CDR3 positions 6 and 7 were enriched in conventional CD4+ T cells of CD3G-deficient patients.

Their specific antigens are unknown. The primer mix had 52 TRBV and 13 TRBJ primers. Assay: immunoSEQ multiplex PCR; the TCRdb copy retains only in-frame clones and omits some. This sample carries some 31,000 clones, 93% of them seen once, and the ten largest clones take more than 0.75%. The material sequenced was conventional CD4+ T cells sorted from blood. The source is a child aged 2-15 years with CD3G deficiency.

The chain carries TRBV6-1 and TRBJ2-5, with 9 bases lining up with TRBD2. The DNA end lines up better with TRBJ2-7; the J call may be wrong. Germline-derived CDR1 and CDR2 are MNHNS and SASEGT. The CDR3 consists of 14 residues. The CDR3 sequence is CASRSGSGSVEQYF. For the CDR3, the DNA is TGTGCCAGCAGGAGCGGTAGCGGGAGTGTCGAGCAGTACTTC.

V and J are TRBV28 and TRBJ2-7; D remains unclear. Trimming took off 4 bases at V and 9 bases at J, with 10 bases between the two ends. CDR1 is MDHEN and CDR2 is SYDVKM in the germline V gene. The CDR3 length is 11 residues. The CDR3: CASSSPLVQYF. For the CDR3, the DNA is TGTGCCAGCAGTTCCCCGCTCGTGCAGTACTTC.

This clone was observed once. This chain uses TRBV6-5 with TRBJ2-6, with 10 positions matching TRBD1. The trim removed 4 bases at V and 2 bases at J, leaving 2 bases unmatched. Germline CDR1 reads MNHEY; CDR2 reads SVGAGI. The CDR3 totals 16 residues. The CDR3 protein is CASSSGTGAGANVLTF. In DNA form, the CDR3 reads TGTGCCAGCAGTTCCGGGACAGGGGCTGGGGCCAACGTCCTGACTTTC.

The chain is built from TRBV28 and TRBJ2-7, with a weak D call TRBD1 (6 bases). The CDR3 extends over 14 amino acids. CDR1 and CDR2 (germline): MDHEN, SYDVKM. V dropped 2 bases and J dropped 9 bases, with 17 bases sitting between them. The CDR3: CASSLQGPSVRQYF. CDR3 nucleotides: TGTGCCAGCAGTTTACAGGGGCCGTCGGTTAGGCAGTACTTC.

The rearrangement uses TRBV7-6 and TRBJ2-7, with D tentatively TRBD2 (6 bases). Germline V gene sequence: CDR1 SGHVS, CDR2 FNYEAQ. Trimming took 4 bases from V and 3 from J, leaving 25 bases between them. The CDR3 is 18 amino acids. CDR3 protein: CASSSLPSGPKEGYEQYF. CDR3 nucleotide sequence: TGTGCCAGCAGCTCCCTTCCCTCCGGGCCCAAGGAGGGCTACGAGCAGTACTTC.

This rearrangement joins TRBV6-1 to TRBJ1-1; no definite D call. Germline CDR1 MNHNS, CDR2 SASEGT. CDR3 length: 14 amino acids. The V end was cut by 6 bases, the J end by 0 bases, with 11 bases between. CDR3 nucleotide sequence: TGTGCCAGCAGCCTCGATGGGGTGAACACTGAAGCTTTCTTT. This sequence encodes CASSLDGVNTEAFF.

This clone showed up just once. The V and J genes are TRBV7-9 and TRBJ2-5; D remains ambiguous. The V end lost 0 bases, the J end lost 4 bases, and 6 bases lay between the germline ends. CDR3 length: 13 amino acids. Per the germline V gene, CDR1 is SEHNR and CDR2 is FQNEAQ (reference sequence). CDR3 sequence: CASSLARGETQYF. The CDR3 DNA follows: TGTGCCAGCAGCTTAGCGAGAGGAGAGACCCAGTACTTC. Together with reference TRBV7-9 and TRBJ2-5, the CDR3 gives the full variable domain: DTGVSQNPRHKITKRGQNVTFRCDPISEHNRLYWYRQTLGQGPEFLTYFQNEAQLEKSRLLSDRFSAERPKGSFSTLEIQRTEQGDSAMYLCASSLARGETQYFGPGTRLLVL.

This chain joins TRBV6-1 and TRBJ1-5, with a weak D call TRBD1 (5 bases). Germline CDR1 MNHNS, CDR2 SASEGT. Trimming pared 10 bases from V and 5 bases from J, leaving 15 bases between. The CDR3 length is 13 residues. The CDR3 coding sequence is TGTGCCACCCGGGACTTCCACGATCAGCCCCAGCATTTT. It codes for CATRDFHDQPQHF.

This sequence joins TRBV6-1 and TRBJ2-2, with a weak D call TRBD1 (5 bases). V lost 4 bases to trimming and J lost 3 bases, with 9 bases between them. CDR3 length equals 14 residues. Germline values: CDR1 MNHNS, CDR2 SASEGT. The CDR3 DNA reads TGTGCCAGCAGTGCAACAGGTTACACCGGGGAGCTGTTTTTT. It translates to CASSATGYTGELFF.

This clone was seen once. The rearrangement joins TRBV18 to TRBJ1-1; a weak D match, TRBD1 (5 bases). This CDR3 region has 13 residues. Germline CDR1 KGHSH, CDR2 LQKENI. V lost 2 bases, J lost 9 bases, and 13 bases lay in between. CDR3 coding DNA: TGTGCCAGCTCACCAGGGGCGGCTCTGAAAGCTTTCTTT. Amino acids: CASSPGAALKAFF. The complete variable domain, with remaining parts taken from reference TRBV18 and TRBJ1-1, reads NAGVMQNPRHLVRRRGQEARLRCSPMKGHSHVYWYRQLPEEGLKFMVYLQKENIIDESGMPKERFSAEFPKEGPSILRIQQVVRGDSAAYFCASSPGAALKAFFGQGTRLTVV.

The gene calls are TRBV6-1 and TRBJ2-7; D gene unclear. Deletions cut 3 bases from V and 5 bases from J, with 17 bases between. The CDR3 extends over 15 amino acids. From germline, CDR1 is MNHNS and CDR2 SASEGT. CDR3 in amino acids: CASSDPKLRVNEQYF. Written as DNA, the CDR3 is TGTGCCAGCAGTGACCCCAAGCTTCGGGTGAACGAGCAGTACTTC.

The rearrangement links TRBV5-1 to TRBJ2-3; TRBD2 matches at 9 bases. Germline loops: CDR1 SGHRS, CDR2 YFSETQ. This CDR3 is built from 16 residues. V was pared by 5 bases and J by 5 bases, with 12 bases of the junction left unmatched. The DNA for the CDR3 is TGCGCCAGCAGTCACCGCGGGACTAGCATTGGAGATACGCAGTATTTT. Its translation: CASSHRGTSIGDTQYF.

The genes are TRBV7-9 and TRBJ2-1; 7 bases are shared with TRBD1. The CDR3 sequence is 18 residues long. CDR1 is SEHNR and CDR2 is FQNEAQ in the germline V gene (reference sequence). V lost 5 bases, J lost 4 bases, and 17 bases stayed unmatched. The CDR3 coding sequence is TGTGCCAGCAGCAACGACAGGGATGGAGGAATTATGTACAATGAGCAGTTCTTC. It translates to CASSNDRDGGIMYNEQFF.

The chain links TRBV28 to TRBJ2-1; 8 nucleotides align to TRBD2. The germline V gene has CDR1 MDHEN and CDR2 SYDVKM. This CDR3 is 14 amino acids long. Trimming cost V 5 bases and J 7 bases; bases outside gene matches: 7. The CDR3 reads CASSTSGRGNEQFF. CDR3 DNA: TGTGCCAGCAGTACCAGCGGGAGAGGGAATGAGCAGTTCTTC.

This chain joins TRBV18 and TRBJ2-1; D is uncertain. Germline-derived CDR1 and CDR2 are KGHSH and LQKENI. V lost 1 base and J lost 3, with 4 bases in between. This CDR3 has 13 amino acids. The CDR3: CASSPHRYNEQFF. Written as DNA, the CDR3 is TGTGCCAGCTCACCACACCGCTACAATGAGCAGTTCTTC.

This sequence joins TRBV28 and TRBJ2-7; D is unclear. Germline V CDR1 and CDR2: MDHEN, SYDVKM. The CDR3 totals 11 residues. V was pared by 4 bases and J by 7 bases, with 8 bases between. CDR3 DNA sequence: TGTGCCAGCAGTTCCTCAAGTGAGCAGTACTTC. This gives the protein CASSSSSEQYF.

This chain uses TRBV28 with TRBJ1-2; D perhaps matches TRBD1 (5 bases). Germline V gene sequence: CDR1 MDHEN, CDR2 SYDVKM. V was trimmed by 5 bases and J by 5 bases, leaving 12 bases between them. The CDR3 contains 13 residues. The CDR3 nucleotides are TGTGCCAGCAGTCTGGCTGAGGGGTATGGCTACACCTTC. Protein: CASSLAEGYGYTF.

This chain uses TRBV28 with TRBJ2-1; D unclear. Germline V gene sequence: CDR1 MDHEN, CDR2 SYDVKM. Between the trimmed V and J ends, which lost 2 bases and 3 bases, there was a span of 8 bases. This CDR3 has 14 amino acids. As DNA, the CDR3 is TGTGCCAGCAGTTTAGCGGAGCGCTACAATGAGCAGTTCTTC. This encodes CASSLAERYNEQFF.

The chain uses TRBV28 and TRBJ2-7; tentatively, D is TRBD2 (5 bases). The V and J ends lost 5 bases and 6 bases respectively, with 17 bases between them. There are 14 residues in the CDR3. Germline values: CDR1 MDHEN, CDR2 SYDVKM. In DNA form, the CDR3 reads TGTGCCAGCAGTCGAACTAGGAGTTCGGGCGAGCAGTACTTC. Its translation is CASSRTRSSGEQYF.

This sequence joins TRBV28 and TRBJ2-1, with D possibly matching TRBD1 (5 bases). V lost 1 base to trimming and J lost 2 bases, with 6 bases between them. Germline-derived CDR1 and CDR2 are MDHEN and SYDVKM. This CDR3 has 14 amino acids. For the CDR3, the DNA is TGTGCCAGCAGTTTATCAGGGCCCTACAATGAGCAGTTCTTC. Amino acid sequence: CASSLSGPYNEQFF.

This sequence joins TRBV10-1 and TRBJ2-7; TRBD1 matches at 10 bases. Looked up from germline, CDR1 is WNHNN and CDR2 is SYGVQD (reference sequence). This CDR3 contains 14 residues. Losses at the gene ends were 8 bases for V and 5 bases for J; bases not matched to a gene: 9. CDR3 bases: TGCGCCAGCCCTCCGGGACAGGGGCTGAACGAGCAGTACTTC. Translating it yields CASPPGQGLNEQYF.

DNA for the CDR3: TGTGCCAGCAGTTTTTTGGGTGGGGTGGACAATGAGCAGTTCTTC. Translation: CASSFLGGVDNEQFF. V gene TRBV28 combines with J gene TRBJ2-1; D unclear. V shed 3 bases and J shed 5 bases, with 14 bases lying between them. CDR1 is MDHEN and CDR2 is SYDVKM in the germline V gene. CDR3 length: 15 residues.

This chain connects TRBV28 to TRBJ2-7, with TRBD1 as a possible D gene (5 bases). This CDR3 is built from 13 residues. CDR1 is MDHEN and CDR2 is SYDVKM in the germline V gene. Trimming stripped 3 bases from V and 2 bases from J, with 8 bases between. The CDR3 here is CASSLRRAYEQYF. The CDR3 DNA reads TGTGCCAGCAGTTTGCGCAGGGCCTACGAGCAGTACTTC. Filled out from reference TRBV28 and TRBJ2-7, the complete variable domain reads DVKVTQSSRYLVKRTGEKVFLECVQDMDHENMFWYRQDPGLGLRLIYFSYDVKMKEKGDIPEGYSVSREKKERFSLILESASTNQTSMYLCASSLRRAYEQYFGPGTRLTVT.

The chain carries TRBV28 and TRBJ1-5; weak D call: TRBD1 (5 bases). The length of the CDR3 is 13 residues. Germline CDR1 is MDHEN and CDR2 is SYDVKM. Trimming removed 6 bases at V and 5 bases at J, with 11 bases between. The CDR3 DNA is TGTGCCAGCAGCCGGGACGGTGATCAGCCCCAGCATTTT. Residues: CASSRDGDQPQHF. The variable domain in full, with the rest retrieved from reference TRBV28 and TRBJ1-5, is DVKVTQSSRYLVKRTGEKVFLECVQDMDHENMFWYRQDPGLGLRLIYFSYDVKMKEKGDIPEGYSVSREKKERFSLILESASTNQTSMYLCASSRDGDQPQHFGDGTRLSIL.

Written as DNA, the CDR3 is TGTGCCAGCACCAGGAACACTGAAGCTTTCTTT. Protein product: CASTRNTEAFF. The chain couples TRBV6-6 to TRBJ1-1; no reliable D call. V dropped 7 bases and J dropped 1 base, with 4 bases sitting between them. CDR1 is MNHNY, CDR2 SVGAGI, per germline (reference sequence). The CDR3 runs 11 residues.

This chain connects TRBV7-2 to TRBJ2-2, with 7 positions matching TRBD1. The CDR3 sequence is 16 residues long. The J segment lost 6 bases and the V segment lost 5 bases, leaving 12 bases of the junction unmatched. The germline gives CDR1 SGHTA, CDR2 FQGNSA. CDR3 bases: TGTGCCAGCAGCAGCATTGGGACAGTCCATGCCGGGGAGCTGTTTTTT. It codes for CASSSIGTVHAGELFF. The whole variable domain, filled in from reference TRBV7-2 and TRBJ2-2, reads GAGVSQSPSNKVTEKGKDVELRCDPISGHTALYWYRQSLGQGLEFLIYFQGNSAPDKSGLPSDRFSAERTGGSVSTLTIQRTQQEDSAVYLCASSSIGTVHAGELFFGEGSRLTVL.